This T cell receptor (beta chain) was profiled in a study of blood T cells in healthy people across ages. On the study more broadly: Template switching retrieved approximately one barcoded beta molecule for each two T cells. The study's findings and limits: Age brought a roughly linear fall in TCR beta diversity measured per million T cells.

In germline, CDR1 is SEHNR, CDR2 FQNEAQ (reference sequence). CDR3 size: 14 residues. V lost 4 bases and J lost 2, with 11 bases in between. The authors ran a second PCR of about 7 to 12 cycles using a sample-barcoded 5' primer and a J-beta primer mix. Each cDNA molecule was tagged by a template-switch adaptor that had 12 random nucleotides. TCRdb re-called the 5' RACE reads through MiXCR, storing one row per CDR3 protein. The data contain about 760,000 distinct CDR3 sequences, 45% to 70% of them seen just once; the ten biggest clones take up roughly 24%. A remark on this clonotype: Its antigen remains unknown.

Every sample gave at least 5.5 micrograms of total RNA when it was extracted. V and J are TRBV7-9 and TRBJ2-5; D is uncertain. The sequenced sample was blood. The sequence was collected from a man aged 40-55 years in good health. The CDR3 loop is CASSSGSFQETQYF. The DNA for the CDR3 is TGTGCCAGCAGCTCTGGGTCCTTTCAAGAGACCCAGTACTTC.